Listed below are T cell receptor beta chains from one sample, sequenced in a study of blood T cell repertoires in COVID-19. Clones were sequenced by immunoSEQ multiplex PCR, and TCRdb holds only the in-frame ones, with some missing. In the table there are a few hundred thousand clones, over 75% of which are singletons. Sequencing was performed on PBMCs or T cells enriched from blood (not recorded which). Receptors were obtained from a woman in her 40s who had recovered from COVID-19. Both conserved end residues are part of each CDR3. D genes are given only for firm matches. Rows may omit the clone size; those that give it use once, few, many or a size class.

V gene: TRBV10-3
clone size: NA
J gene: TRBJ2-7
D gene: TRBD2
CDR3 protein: CATTSGATYEQYF
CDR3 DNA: TGTGCCACCACTAGCGGGGCAACCTACGAGCAGTACTTC

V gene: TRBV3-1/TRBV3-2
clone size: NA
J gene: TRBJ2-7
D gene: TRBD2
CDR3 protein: CASSHTERETYEQYF
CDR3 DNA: TGTGCCAGCAGCCATACCGAGCGGGAGACCTACGAGCAGTACTTC

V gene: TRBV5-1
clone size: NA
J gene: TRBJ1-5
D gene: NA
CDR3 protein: CASRRASNQPQHF
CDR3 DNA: TGCGCCAGCAGGAGGGCGAGCAATCAGCCCCAGCATTTT

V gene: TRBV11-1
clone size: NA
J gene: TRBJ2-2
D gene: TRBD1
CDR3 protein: CASSRQGAGTGELFF
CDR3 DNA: TGTGCCAGCAGCCGACAGGGGGCGGGCACCGGGGAGCTGTTTTTT

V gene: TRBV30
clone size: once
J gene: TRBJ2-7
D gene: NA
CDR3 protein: CAWSPRSTYEQYF
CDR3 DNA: TGTGCCTGGAGTCCCCGCTCTACCTACGAGCAGTACTTC

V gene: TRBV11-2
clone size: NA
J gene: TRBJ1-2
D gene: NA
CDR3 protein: CASSQGHIQNYGYTF
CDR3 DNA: TGTGCCAGCAGCCAGGGACACATTCAGAACTATGGCTACACCTTC

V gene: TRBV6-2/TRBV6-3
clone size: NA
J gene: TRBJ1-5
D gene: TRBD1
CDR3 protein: CASSYYRGINQPQHF
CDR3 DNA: TGTGCCAGCAGTTACTACAGGGGCATCAATCAGCCCCAGCATTTT

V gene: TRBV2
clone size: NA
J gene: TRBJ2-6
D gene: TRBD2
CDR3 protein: CASSEGGAGANVLTF
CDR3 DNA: TGTGCCAGCAGTGAGGGGGGGGCTGGGGCCAACGTCCTGACTTTC

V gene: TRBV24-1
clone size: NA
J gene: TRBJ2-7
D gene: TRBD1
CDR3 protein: CATSDPGTGSVRQYF
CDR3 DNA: TGTGCCACCAGTGACCCCGGGACAGGTAGCGTCCGGCAGTACTTC

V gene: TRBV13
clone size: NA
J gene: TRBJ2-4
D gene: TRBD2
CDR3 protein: CASRTAGGRNIQYF
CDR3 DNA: TGTGCCAGCAGGACAGCGGGGGGCCGAAACATTCAGTACTTC

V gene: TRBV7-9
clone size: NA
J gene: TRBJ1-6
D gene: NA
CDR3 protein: CASSVTLTGSPLHF
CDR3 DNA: TGTGCCAGCAGCGTGACCCTAACGGGTTCACCCCTCCACTTT

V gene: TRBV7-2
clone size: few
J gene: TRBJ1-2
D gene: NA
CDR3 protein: CASSLYLETNYGYTF
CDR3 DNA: TGTGCCAGCAGCTTATATCTGGAGACTAACTATGGCTACACCTTC

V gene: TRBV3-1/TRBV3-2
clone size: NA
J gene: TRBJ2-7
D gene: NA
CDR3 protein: CASSNTYEQYF
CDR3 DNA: TGTGCCAGCAGTAACACCTACGAGCAGTACTTC

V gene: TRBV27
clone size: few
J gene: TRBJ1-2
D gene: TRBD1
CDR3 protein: CASSSGTGSGTNYGYTF
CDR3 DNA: TGTGCCAGCAGTTCGGGGACAGGGTCAGGAACTAACTATGGCTACACCTTC

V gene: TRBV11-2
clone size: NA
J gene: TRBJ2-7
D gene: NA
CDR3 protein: CASSLATDTHEQYF
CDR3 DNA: TGTGCCAGCAGCTTAGCTACAGACACCCACGAGCAGTACTTC

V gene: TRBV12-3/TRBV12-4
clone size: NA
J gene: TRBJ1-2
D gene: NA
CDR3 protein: CASSSGFGYTF
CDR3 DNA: TGTGCCAGCAGTTCAGGTTTTGGCTACACCTTC

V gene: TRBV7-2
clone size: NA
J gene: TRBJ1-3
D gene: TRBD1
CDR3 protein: CASSFQQGSGNTIYF
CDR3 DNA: TGTGCCAGCAGCTTCCAACAGGGGAGCGGAAACACCATATATTTT

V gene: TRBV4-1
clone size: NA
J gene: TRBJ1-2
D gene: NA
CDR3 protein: CASSQDATINYGYTF
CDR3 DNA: TGCGCCAGCAGCCAAGATGCCACAATTAACTATGGCTACACCTTC

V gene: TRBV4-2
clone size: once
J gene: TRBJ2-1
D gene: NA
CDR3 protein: CASSQDRGSSYNEQFF
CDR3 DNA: TGTGCCAGCAGCCAAGACCGGGGGAGCTCCTACAATGAGCAGTTCTTC

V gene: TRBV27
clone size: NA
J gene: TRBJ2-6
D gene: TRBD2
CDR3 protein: CASSLLPGLAGPGANVLTF
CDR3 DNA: TGTGCCAGCAGTCTCCTTCCGGGACTAGCGGGACCCGGGGCCAACGTCCTGACTTTC

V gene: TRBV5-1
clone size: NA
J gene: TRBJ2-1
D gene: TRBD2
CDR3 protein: CASSSLADNNYNEQFF
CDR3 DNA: TGCGCCAGCAGCTCCCTAGCGGACAACAACTACAATGAGCAGTTCTTC

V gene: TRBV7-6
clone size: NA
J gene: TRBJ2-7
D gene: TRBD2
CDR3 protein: CASSSITGTSSSEQYF
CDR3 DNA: TGTGCCAGCAGCTCGATAACCGGGACTAGCTCCAGCGAGCAGTACTTC

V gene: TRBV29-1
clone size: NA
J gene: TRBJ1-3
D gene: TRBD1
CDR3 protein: CSVSGGAGDTIYF
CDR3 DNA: TGCAGCGTTTCAGGGGGCGCCGGGGACACCATATATTTT

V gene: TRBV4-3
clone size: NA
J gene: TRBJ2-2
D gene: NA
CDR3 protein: CASSQETNPGELFF
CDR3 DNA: TGCGCCAGCAGCCAAGAAACTAATCCGGGGGAGCTGTTTTTT

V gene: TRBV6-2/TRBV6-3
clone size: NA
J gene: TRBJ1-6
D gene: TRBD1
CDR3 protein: CASSRQGVGSPLHF
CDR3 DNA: TGTGCCAGCAGTCGACAGGGAGTAGGATCACCCCTCCACTTT

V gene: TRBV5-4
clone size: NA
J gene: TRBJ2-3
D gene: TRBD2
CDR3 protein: CASTLSGSGDTQYF
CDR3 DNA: TGTGCCAGCACCCTTAGCGGGAGTGGGGATACGCAGTATTTT

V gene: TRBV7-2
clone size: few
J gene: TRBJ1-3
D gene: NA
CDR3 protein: CASSLARGWGNTIYF
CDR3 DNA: TGTGCCAGCAGCTTAGCTCGAGGCTGGGGAAACACCATATATTTT

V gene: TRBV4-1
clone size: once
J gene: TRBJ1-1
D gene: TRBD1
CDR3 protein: CASSRTGNTEAFF
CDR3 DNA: TGCGCCAGCAGCCGGACAGGGAACACTGAAGCTTTCTTT

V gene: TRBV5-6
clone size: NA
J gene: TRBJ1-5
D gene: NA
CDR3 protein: CASSLGANSNQPQHF
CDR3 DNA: TGTGCCAGCTCGCTGGGGGCAAATAGCAATCAGCCCCAGCATTTT

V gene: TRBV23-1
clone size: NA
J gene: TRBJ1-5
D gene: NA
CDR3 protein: CASGILGQPGGQPQHF
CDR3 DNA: TGCGCCAGCGGCATTCTAGGACAGCCGGGCGGTCAGCCCCAGCATTTT

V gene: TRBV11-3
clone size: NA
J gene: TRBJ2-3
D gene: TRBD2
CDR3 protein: CASSLGTRGDHTQYF
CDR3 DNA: TGTGCCAGCAGCTTAGGGACTCGGGGGGACCATACGCAGTATTTT

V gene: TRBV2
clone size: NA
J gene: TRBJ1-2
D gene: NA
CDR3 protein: CASSEVGSGDGYTF
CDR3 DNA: TGTGCCAGCAGTGAAGTGGGGTCAGGGGATGGCTACACCTTC

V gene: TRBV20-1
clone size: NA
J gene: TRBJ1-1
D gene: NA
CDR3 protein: CLYTEAFF
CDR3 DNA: TGCCTGTACACTGAAGCTTTCTTT

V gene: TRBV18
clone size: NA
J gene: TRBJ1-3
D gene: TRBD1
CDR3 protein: CASSPTGPSSGNTIYF
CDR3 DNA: TGTGCCAGCTCGCCGACAGGGCCGAGCTCTGGAAACACCATATATTTT

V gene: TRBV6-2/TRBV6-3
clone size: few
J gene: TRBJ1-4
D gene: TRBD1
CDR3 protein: CASSSPDRIDTNEKLFF
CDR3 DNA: TGTGCCAGCAGTTCACCGGACAGGATCGACACTAATGAAAAACTGTTTTTT

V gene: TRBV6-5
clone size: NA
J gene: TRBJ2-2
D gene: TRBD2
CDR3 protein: CASGQREGTGELFF
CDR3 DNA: TGTGCCAGCGGGCAGCGGGAGGGGACCGGGGAGCTGTTTTTT

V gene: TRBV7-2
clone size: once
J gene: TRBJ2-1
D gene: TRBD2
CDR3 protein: CASRPRSGSEGEQFF
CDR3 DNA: TGTGCCAGCAGACCCCGTAGCGGGAGTGAGGGTGAGCAGTTCTTC

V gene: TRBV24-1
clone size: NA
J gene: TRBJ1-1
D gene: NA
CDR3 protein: CATSDQGYTEAFF
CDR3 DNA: TGTGCCACCAGTGATCAGGGGTACACTGAAGCTTTCTTT

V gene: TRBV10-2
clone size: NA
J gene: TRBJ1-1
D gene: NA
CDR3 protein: CASSPGLRVPEAFF
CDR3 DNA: TGCGCCAGCAGTCCAGGGTTGAGAGTCCCTGAAGCTTTCTTT

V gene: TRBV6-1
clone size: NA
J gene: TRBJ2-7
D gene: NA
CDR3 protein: CASRDSTSSYEQYF
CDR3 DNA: TGTGCCAGCAGAGACTCAACCAGCTCCTACGAGCAGTACTTC

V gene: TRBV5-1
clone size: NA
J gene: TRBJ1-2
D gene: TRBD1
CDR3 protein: CASSLAGTDTRYTF
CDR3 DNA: TGCGCCAGCAGCTTAGCCGGGACAGACACCCGCTACACCTTC

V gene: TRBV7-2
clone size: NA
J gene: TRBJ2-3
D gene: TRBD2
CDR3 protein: CASSLNPTSGRTDTQYF
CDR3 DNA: TGTGCCAGCAGCTTAAATCCCACTAGCGGCCGCACAGATACGCAGTATTTT

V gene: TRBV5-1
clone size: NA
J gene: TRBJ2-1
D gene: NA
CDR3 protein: CASSLVGGAYNEQFF
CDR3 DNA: TGCGCCAGCAGCTTGGTGGGCGGGGCTTACAATGAGCAGTTCTTC

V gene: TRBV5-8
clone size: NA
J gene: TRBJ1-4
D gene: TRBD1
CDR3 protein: CASSQGTVGAREKLFF
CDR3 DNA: TGTGCCAGCAGCCAAGGGACAGTCGGGGCGAGAGAAAAACTGTTTTTT

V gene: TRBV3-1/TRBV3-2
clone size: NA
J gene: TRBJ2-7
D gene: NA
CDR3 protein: CASSPGTSHEQYF
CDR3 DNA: TGTGCCAGCAGCCCCGGTACTAGTCACGAGCAGTACTTC

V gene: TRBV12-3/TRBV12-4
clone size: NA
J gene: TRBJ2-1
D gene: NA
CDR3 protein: CAGGSGNEQFF
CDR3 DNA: TGTGCCGGGGGTAGCGGAAATGAGCAGTTCTTC

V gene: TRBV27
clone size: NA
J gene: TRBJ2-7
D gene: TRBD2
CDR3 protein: CASSLVSPGTSFEQYF
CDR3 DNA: TGTGCCAGCAGTTTAGTGTCCCCCGGGACTAGCTTCGAGCAGTACTTC

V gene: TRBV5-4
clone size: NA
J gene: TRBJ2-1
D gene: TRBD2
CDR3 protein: CASSLGTRNNEQFF
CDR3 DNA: TGTGCCAGCAGCTTGGGGACTAGGAACAATGAGCAGTTCTTC

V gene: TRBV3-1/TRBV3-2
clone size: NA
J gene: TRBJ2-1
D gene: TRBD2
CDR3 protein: CASSHLAGAGDEQFF
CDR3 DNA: TGTGCCAGCAGCCATCTAGCGGGAGCTGGGGATGAGCAGTTCTTC

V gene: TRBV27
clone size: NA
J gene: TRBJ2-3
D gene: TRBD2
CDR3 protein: CASSVSGSRADTQYF
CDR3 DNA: TGTGCCAGCAGCGTTAGCGGGAGTCGCGCAGATACGCAGTATTTT

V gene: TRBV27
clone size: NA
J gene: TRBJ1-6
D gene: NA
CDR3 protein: CASSLFRGNSPLHF
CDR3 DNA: TGTGCCAGCAGTTTATTCAGGGGTAATTCACCCCTCCACTTT

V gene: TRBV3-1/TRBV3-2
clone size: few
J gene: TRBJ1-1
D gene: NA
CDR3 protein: CASSQQGIVVEAFF
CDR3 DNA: TGTGCCAGCAGTCAACAGGGAATTGTGGTTGAAGCTTTCTTT

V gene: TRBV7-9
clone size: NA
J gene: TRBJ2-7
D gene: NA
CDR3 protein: CASSLGTESSYEQYF
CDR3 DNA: TGTGCCAGCAGCTTAGGGACAGAGAGCTCCTACGAGCAGTACTTC

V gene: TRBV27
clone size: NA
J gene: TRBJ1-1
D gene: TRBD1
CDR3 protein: CASGGTAGVKAFF
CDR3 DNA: TGTGCCAGCGGCGGGACAGCCGGCGTCAAGGCTTTCTTT

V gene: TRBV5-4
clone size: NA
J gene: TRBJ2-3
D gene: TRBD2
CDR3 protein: CASSLGGTITDTQYF
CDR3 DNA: TGTGCCAGCAGCTTGGGGGGGACTATAACGGATACGCAGTATTTT

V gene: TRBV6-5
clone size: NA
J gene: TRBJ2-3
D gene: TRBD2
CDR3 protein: CASSLGLAGPDTQYF
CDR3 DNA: TGTGCCAGCAGTCTCGGACTAGCGGGACCAGATACGCAGTATTTT

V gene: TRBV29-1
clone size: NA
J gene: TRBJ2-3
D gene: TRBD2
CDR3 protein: CSVDEFQGLAADTQYF
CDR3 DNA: TGCAGCGTTGATGAATTCCAAGGACTAGCGGCTGATACGCAGTATTTT

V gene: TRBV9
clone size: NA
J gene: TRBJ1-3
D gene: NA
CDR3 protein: CASSVEGPRGTIYF
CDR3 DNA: TGTGCCAGCAGCGTAGAGGGCCCCCGGGGCACCATATATTTT

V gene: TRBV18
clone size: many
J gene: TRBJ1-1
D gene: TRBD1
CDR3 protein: CASSLQGDPNTEAFF
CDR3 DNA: TGTGCCAGCTCACTTCAGGGGGACCCGAACACTGAAGCTTTCTTT